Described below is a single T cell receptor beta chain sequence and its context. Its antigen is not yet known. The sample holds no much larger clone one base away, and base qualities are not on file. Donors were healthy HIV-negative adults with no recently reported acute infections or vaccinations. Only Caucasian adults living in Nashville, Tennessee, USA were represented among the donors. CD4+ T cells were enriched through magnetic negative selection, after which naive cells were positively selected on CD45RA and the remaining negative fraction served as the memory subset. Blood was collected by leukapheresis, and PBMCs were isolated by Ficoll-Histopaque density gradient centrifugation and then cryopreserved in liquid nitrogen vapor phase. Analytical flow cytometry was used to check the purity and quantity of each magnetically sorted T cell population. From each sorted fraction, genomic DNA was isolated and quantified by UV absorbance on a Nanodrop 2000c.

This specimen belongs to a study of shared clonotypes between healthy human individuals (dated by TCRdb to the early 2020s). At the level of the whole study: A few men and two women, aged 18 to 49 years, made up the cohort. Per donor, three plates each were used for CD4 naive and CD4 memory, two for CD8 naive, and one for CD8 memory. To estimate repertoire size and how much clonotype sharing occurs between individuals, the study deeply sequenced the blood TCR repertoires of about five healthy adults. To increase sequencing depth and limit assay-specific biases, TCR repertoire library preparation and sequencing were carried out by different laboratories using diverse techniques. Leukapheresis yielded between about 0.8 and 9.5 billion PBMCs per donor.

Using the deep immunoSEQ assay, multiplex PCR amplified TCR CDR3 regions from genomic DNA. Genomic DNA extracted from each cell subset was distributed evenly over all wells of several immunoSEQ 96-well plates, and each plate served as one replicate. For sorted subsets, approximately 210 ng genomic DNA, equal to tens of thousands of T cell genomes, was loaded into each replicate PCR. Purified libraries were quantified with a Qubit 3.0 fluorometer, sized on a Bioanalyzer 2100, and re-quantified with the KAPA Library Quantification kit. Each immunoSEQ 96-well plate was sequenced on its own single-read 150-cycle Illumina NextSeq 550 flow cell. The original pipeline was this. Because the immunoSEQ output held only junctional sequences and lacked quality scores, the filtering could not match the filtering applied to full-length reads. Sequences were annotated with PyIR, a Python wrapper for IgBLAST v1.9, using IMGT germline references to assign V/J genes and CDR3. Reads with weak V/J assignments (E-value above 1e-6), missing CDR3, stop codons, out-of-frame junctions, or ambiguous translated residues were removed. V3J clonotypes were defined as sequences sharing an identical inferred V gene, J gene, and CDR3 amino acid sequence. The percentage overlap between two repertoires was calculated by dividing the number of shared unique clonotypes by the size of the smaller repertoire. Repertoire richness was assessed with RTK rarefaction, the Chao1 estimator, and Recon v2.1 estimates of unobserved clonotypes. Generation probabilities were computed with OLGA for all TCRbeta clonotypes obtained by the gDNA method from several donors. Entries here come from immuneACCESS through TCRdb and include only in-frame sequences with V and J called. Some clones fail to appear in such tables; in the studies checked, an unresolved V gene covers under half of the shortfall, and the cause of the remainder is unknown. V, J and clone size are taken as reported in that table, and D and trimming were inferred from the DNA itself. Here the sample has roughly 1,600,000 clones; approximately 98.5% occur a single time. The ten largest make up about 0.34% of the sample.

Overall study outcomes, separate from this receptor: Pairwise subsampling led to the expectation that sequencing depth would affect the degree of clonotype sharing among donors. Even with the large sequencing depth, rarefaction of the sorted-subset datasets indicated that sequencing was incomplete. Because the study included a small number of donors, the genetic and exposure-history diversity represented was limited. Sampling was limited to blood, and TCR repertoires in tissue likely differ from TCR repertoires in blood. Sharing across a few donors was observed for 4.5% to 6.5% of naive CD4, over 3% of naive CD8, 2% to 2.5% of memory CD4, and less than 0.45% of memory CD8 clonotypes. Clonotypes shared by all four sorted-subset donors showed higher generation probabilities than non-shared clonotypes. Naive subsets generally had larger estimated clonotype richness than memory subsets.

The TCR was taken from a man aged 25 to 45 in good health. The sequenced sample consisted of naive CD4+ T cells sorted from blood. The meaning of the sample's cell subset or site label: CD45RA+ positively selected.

The CDR3 amino acid sequence is: CASSLSWIGTQYF. The DNA sequence is TGTGCCAGCAGTTTATCCTGGATCGGGACCCAGTACTTC. Recombination joined TRBV27 with TRBJ2-5; the D gene cannot be named for sure. CDR3 length: 13 amino acids, cysteine to phenylalanine. Just the 39-base CDR3 DNA is kept, in frame starting at base 1. From a lookup of the germline V gene (reference sequence), CDR1 and CDR2 are MNHEY and SMNVEV. The junction carries 9 bases between V and J, which are trimmed by 0 bases and 7 bases respectively.